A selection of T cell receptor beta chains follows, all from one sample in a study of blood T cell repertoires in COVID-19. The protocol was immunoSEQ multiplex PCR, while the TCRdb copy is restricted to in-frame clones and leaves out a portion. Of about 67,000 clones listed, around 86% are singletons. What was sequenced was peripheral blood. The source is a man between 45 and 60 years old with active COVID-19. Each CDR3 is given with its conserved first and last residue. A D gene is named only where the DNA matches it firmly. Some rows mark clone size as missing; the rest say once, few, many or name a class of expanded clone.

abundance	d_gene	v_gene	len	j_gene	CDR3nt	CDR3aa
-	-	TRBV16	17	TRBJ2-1	TGTGCCAGCAGCCAATCTACGGGAGAAGGCTCCTACAATGAGCAGTTCTTC	CASSQSTGEGSYNEQFF
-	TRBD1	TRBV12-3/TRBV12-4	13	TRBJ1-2	TGTGCCAGCAGACGGACAGGGGGGTATGGCTACACCTTC	CASRRTGGYGYTF
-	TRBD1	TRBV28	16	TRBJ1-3	TGTGCCAGCAGTGCTATAGGGACAGGCTCTGGAAACACCATATATTTT	CASSAIGTGSGNTIYF
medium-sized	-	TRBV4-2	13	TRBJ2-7	TGTGCCAGCAGCCAAGATCCTAGAGACGAGCAGTACTTC	CASSQDPRDEQYF
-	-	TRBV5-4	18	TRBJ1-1	TGTGCCAGCAGCCCGGCCCTAACCGGGGTGCGGATGAACACTGAAGCTTTCTTT	CASSPALTGVRMNTEAFF
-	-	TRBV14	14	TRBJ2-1	TGTGCCAGCAGCCAAGATGGGGCACTGGTCGAGCAGTTCTTC	CASSQDGALVEQFF
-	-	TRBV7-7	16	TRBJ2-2	TGTGCTAGCAGCTTAGTGGAGGGAGCGCCAGCCGGGGAGCTGTTTTTT	CASSLVEGAPAGELFF
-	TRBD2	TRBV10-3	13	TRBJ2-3	TGTGCCATCAGTGACGTTTTGGCTAGCGGACAGTATTTT	CAISDVLASGQYF
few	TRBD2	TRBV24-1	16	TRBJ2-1	TGTGCCACCAGTGATTTGGGGAGCGGGGTTGGGAATGAGCAGTTCTTC	CATSDLGSGVGNEQFF
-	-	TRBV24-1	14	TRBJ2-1	TGTGCCACCAGTGAAGAGGGATCCTACAATGAGCAGTTCTTC	CATSEEGSYNEQFF
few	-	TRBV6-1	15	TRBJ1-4	TGTGCCAGCAGTGAATCTATTACAGCCAGTGAAAAACTGTTTTTT	CASSESITASEKLFF
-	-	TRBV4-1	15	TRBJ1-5	TGCGCCAGCAGCCAAGATTGGGCTAATCCTCAGCCCCAGCATTTT	CASSQDWANPQPQHF
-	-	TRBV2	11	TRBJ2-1	TGTGCCAGCAGGGGCGAGTATGAGCAGTTCTTC	CASRGEYEQFF
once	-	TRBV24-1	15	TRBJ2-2	TGTGCCACGGGAACTAGCCGCGCGAACACCGGGGAGCTGTTTTTT	CATGTSRANTGELFF
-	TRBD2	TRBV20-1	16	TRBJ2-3	TGCAGTGCTAGTCTTGTGACTAGCGGGAGCACAGATACGCAGTATTTT	CSASLVTSGSTDTQYF
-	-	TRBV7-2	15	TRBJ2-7	TGTGCCAGCAGCACGTCCGGGACACCCGCCTACGAGCAGTACTTC	CASSTSGTPAYEQYF
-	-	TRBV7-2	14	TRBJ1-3	TGTGCCAGCAGCTTACCAGGGTCTGGAAACACCATATATTTT	CASSLPGSGNTIYF